These 11 T cell receptor beta chains originate from one sample sequenced in a study of T cells in women clearing cervical HPV infection (dated by TCRdb to 2016 to 2019). The library was produced with the immunoSEQ multiplex PCR assay. The table was pulled from immuneACCESS by TCRdb, which kept in-frame rearrangements only. Such tables lose some clones; where checked, under half of the loss comes from unresolved V genes, and the rest has no known cause. The table for this sample records over 35,000 clones. The leading ten clones occupy 35% to 45% of the sample. The sequenced sample consisted of blood buffy coat. The receptors come from a woman between 18 and 75 years old with a cervical HPV16 infection that either progressed to CIN3+ or cleared (not recorded which).

As regards this clone: The read terminates 3 residues ahead of where the CDR3 ends, so the germline J gene completes it. The rearrangement uses TRBV12-3 or TRBV12-4 and TRBJ2-7; 7 bases agree with TRBD1. The CDR3 covers 14 residues. V shed 3 bases, J shed 0 bases, and the junction held 2 bases outside the gene matches. The sequenced CDR3 bases are TGTGCCAGCAGTTTTGGGGACAGCTCCTACGAG. It specifies CASSFGDSSYE. The CDR3 in full is CASSFGDSSYEQYF.

CDR3 DNA, as far as it was read: TGTGCCAGCTCACCCACGAACGGACAGGGAGAGGAAAAA. This gives the protein CASSPTNGQGEEK. The full CDR3 protein reads CASSPTNGQGEEKLFF. This chain uses TRBV18 with TRBJ1-4; the match to TRBD1 covers 8 bases. Coverage ceases 3 residues before the CDR3 finishes, and the germline J gene fills in the end. With V trimmed by 3 bases and J by 8 bases, 11 bases remained unmatched. Germline V lookup: CDR1 KGHSH, CDR2 LQKENI. The CDR3 contains 16 residues.

Comment on this clone: The CDR3 is cut off 3 residues early in the read; its end comes from the germline J gene. This chain links TRBV7-8 with TRBJ2-1, with 8 bases lining up with TRBD2. The CDR3 consists of 15 residues. Trimming cost V 4 bases and J 5 bases; bases outside gene matches: 7. CDR1 and CDR2 from the germline V gene are SGHVS and FQNEAQ. Incomplete CDR3 DNA: TGTGCCAGCAGCTCACCGGGACTAGGCAACAATGAG. This codes for CASSSPGLGNNE. The full CDR3 sequence reads CASSSPGLGNNEQFF.

Notes on this clone: Sequencing ends 3 residues short of the CDR3 end; the germline J gene provides the rest. The gene calls are TRBV10-3 and TRBJ2-7, with 7 nucleotides matching TRBD1. Germline trimming cut 4 bases from V and 0 bases from J; bases unmatched to any gene: 9. The CDR3 covers 16 residues. Germline V gene sequence: CDR1 ENHRY, CDR2 SYGVKD. CDR3 bases read: TGTGCCATCAGTGGGGATCCCGACAGGGACTCCTACGAG. Amino acids: CAISGDPDRDSYE. The complete CDR3 reads CAISGDPDRDSYEQYF.

In regard to this clone: The read stops 3 residues short of the end of the CDR3; the missing end is completed from the germline J gene. V is TRBV7-2 and J is TRBJ2-3; D may be TRBD1 (5 bases). Germline CDR1 reads SGHTA; CDR2 reads FQGNSA. CDR3 length equals 14 residues. The sequenced CDR3 bases are TGTGCCAGCAGCTTAGAGACAGAAGATCAGCCG. Protein sequence: CASSLETEDQP. The full CDR3 is CASSLETEDQPQYF.

The sequenced part of the CDR3 DNA is TGTGCCACCAGCCGACAGATTGGTGATACG. Translation gives CATSRQIGDT. The full CDR3 protein is CATSRQIGDTQYF. V is TRBV15 and J is TRBJ2-3; D possibly corresponds to TRBD1 (5 bases). Coverage ceases 3 residues before the CDR3 finishes, and the germline J gene fills in the end. This CDR3 is 13 amino acids long. Between the trimmed V and J ends, which lost 5 bases and 6 bases, there was a span of 12 bases. Germline V CDR1 and CDR2: LNHNV, YYDKDF (reference sequence).

Note on this clone: The observed sequence ends 3 residues before the CDR3 terminus, with the missing tail filled in from the germline J gene. The V gene is TRBV20-1, the J gene TRBJ1-2; no firm D call. V was pared by 0 bases and J by 3 bases, with 11 bases between. Per the germline V gene, CDR1 is DFQATT and CDR2 is SNEGSKA (reference sequence). This CDR3 spans 14 amino acids. CDR3 DNA, as far as it was read: TGCAGTGCTAGAGATCAACGGGGATACTATGGC. It is translated as CSARDQRGYYG. The full-length CDR3 reads as CSARDQRGYYGYTF.

To note about this clone: Read coverage stops 3 residues before the CDR3 terminus; the germline J gene supplies the remainder. The chain recombines TRBV19 with TRBJ1-5; 10 bases map to TRBD1. The germline gives CDR1 LNHDA, CDR2 SQIVND (reference sequence). Unmatched junction bases numbered 12, after V lost 9 bases and J lost 4 bases. The CDR3 has 16 residues. The CDR3 bases that were read are TGTGCCAGCGGACCGAGCCTGGACAGGGGGAATCAGCCC. Amino acids: CASGPSLDRGNQP. The full CDR3 sequence reads CASGPSLDRGNQPQHF.

About this clone itself: The read terminates 3 residues before the CDR3 end, so the remaining end is supplied by the germline J gene. The chain carries TRBV30 and TRBJ1-2; maybe TRBD1 (5 bases). V was shortened by 3 bases and J by 3 bases, with 14 bases between the two germline ends. CDR3 length: 14 amino acids. CDR1 and CDR2 from the germline V gene are GTSNPN and SVGIG (reference sequence). CDR3 bases read: TGTGCCTGGAGCGAAATTGAGGGGTACTATGGC. It is translated as CAWSEIEGYYG. The CDR3 in its entirety is CAWSEIEGYYGYTF.

The CDR3 bases that were read are TGCAGTGCTAAAGGCTGGACTACCGACAGTTACAATGAG. Protein sequence: CSAKGWTTDSYNE. The entire CDR3 protein is CSAKGWTTDSYNEQFF. The rearrangement joins TRBV20-1 to TRBJ2-1, with D possibly being TRBD2 (6 bases). The read halts 3 residues ahead of the CDR3 end, with the missing end drawn from the germline J gene. With 4 bases removed from V and 4 bases from J, the gap between germline ends came to 20 bases. Germline loops: CDR1 DFQATT, CDR2 SNEGSKA (reference sequence). The CDR3 is 16 amino acids.

A note on this clone: The read gets to within 3 residues of the CDR3 end, and the germline J gene fills in the rest. V is TRBV11-2 and J is TRBJ1-1, with 9 bases aligning to TRBD1. The ends lost 1 base at V and 6 bases at J; junction bases unmatched: 6. In germline, CDR1 is SGHAT, CDR2 FQNNGV. The CDR3 length is 15 residues. CDR3 loop: CASSLGPGQGAEAFF. The part of the CDR3 DNA that was read is TGTGCCAGCAGCTTAGGGCCGGGACAGGGCGCTGAA.